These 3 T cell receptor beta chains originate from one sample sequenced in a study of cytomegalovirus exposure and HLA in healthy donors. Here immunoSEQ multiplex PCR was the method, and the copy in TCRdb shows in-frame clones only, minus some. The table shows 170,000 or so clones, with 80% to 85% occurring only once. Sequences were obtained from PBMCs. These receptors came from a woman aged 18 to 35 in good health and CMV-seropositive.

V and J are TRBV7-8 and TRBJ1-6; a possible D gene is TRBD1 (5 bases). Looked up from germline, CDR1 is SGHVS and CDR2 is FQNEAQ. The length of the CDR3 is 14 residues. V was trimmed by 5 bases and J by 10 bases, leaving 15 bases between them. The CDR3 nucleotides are TGTGCCAGCAGCCTCCTGCGGGGGGACTCACCCCTCCACTTT. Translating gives CASSLLRGDSPLHF.

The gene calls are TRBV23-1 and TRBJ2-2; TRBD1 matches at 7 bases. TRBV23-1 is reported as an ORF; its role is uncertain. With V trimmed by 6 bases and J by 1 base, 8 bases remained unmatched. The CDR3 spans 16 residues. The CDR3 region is CASSPRGSVNTGELFF. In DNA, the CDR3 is TGCGCCAGCAGCCCCAGGGGGTCCGTGAACACCGGGGAGCTGTTTTTT.

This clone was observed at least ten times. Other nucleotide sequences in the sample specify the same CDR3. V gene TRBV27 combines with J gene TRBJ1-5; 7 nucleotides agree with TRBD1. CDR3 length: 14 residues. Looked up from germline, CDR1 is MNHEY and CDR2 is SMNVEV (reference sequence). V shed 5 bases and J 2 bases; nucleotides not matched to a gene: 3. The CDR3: CASSPGQGNQPQHF. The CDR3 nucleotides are TGTGCCAGCAGTCCAGGACAGGGCAATCAGCCCCAGCATTTT.